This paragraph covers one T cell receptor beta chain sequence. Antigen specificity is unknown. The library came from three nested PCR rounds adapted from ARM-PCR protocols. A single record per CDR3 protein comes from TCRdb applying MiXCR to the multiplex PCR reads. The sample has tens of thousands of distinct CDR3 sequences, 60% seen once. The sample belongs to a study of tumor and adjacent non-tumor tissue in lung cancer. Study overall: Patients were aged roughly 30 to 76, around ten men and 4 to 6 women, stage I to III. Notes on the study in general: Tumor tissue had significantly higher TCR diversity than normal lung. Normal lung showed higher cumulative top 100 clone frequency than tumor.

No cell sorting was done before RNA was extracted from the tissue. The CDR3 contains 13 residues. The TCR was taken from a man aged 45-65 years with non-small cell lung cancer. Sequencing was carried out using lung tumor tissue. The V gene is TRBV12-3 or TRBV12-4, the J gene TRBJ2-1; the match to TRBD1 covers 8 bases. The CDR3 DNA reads TGTACCTGCAGTTCCACAGGGGGGCGGGAGCAGTTCTTC. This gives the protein CTCSSTGGREQFF.